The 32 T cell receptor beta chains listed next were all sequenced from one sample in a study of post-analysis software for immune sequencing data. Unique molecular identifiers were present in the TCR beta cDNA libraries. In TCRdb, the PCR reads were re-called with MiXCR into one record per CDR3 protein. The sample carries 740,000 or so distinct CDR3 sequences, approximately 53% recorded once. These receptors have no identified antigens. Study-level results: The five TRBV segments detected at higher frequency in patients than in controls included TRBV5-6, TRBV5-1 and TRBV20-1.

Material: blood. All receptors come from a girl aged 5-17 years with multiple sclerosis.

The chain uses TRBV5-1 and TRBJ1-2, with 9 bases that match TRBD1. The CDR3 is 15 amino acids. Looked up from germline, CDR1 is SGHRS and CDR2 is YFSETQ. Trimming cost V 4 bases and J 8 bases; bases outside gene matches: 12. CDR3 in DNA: TGCGCCAGCAGCCAGTGGGACAGGGCAAAGTCGGGCTACACCTTC. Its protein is CASSQWDRAKSGYTF.

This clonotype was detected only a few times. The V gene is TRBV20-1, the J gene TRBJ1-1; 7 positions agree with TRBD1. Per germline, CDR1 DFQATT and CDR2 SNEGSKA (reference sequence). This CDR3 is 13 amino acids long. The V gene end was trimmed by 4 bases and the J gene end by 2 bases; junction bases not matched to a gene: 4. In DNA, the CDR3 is TGCAGTGCTAAAGGGACAGACAACACTGAAGCTTTCTTT. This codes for CSAKGTDNTEAFF.

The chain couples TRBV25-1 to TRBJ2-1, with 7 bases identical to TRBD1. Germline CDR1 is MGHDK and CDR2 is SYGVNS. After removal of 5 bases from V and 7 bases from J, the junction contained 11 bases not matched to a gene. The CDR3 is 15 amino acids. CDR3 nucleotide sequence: TGTGCCAGCAGTCTACAGGGGATTGGAAAAAATGAGCAGTTCTTC. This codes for CASSLQGIGKNEQFF.

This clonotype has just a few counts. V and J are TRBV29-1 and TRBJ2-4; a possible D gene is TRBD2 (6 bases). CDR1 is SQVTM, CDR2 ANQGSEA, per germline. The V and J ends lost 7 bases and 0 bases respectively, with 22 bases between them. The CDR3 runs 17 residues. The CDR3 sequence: CSGPELAAVLAKNIQYF. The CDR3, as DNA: TGCAGCGGACCGGAACTAGCCGCTGTCCTAGCCAAAAACATTCAGTACTTC.

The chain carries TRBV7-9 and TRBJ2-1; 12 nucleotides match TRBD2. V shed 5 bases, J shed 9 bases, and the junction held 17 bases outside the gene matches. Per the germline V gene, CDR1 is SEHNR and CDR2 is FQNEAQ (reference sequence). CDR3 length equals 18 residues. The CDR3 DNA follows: TGTGCCAGCAGCGCCCTGGTTGCTAGCGGGAGGGCCTGGAGTGAGCAGTTCTTC. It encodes CASSALVASGRAWSEQFF.

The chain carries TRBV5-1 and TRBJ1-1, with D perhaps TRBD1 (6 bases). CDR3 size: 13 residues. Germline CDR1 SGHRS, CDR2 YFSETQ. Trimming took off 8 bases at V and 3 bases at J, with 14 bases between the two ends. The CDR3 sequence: CASSDGGDTEAFF. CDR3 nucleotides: TGCGCCAGTAGCGATGGGGGCGACACTGAAGCTTTCTTT.

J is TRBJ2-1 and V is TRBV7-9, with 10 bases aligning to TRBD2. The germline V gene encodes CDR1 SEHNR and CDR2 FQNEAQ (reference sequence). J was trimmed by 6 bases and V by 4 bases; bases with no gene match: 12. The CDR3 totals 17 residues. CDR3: CASSSSLLAGLVNEQFF. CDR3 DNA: TGTGCCAGCAGCTCCTCACTACTAGCGGGATTGGTCAATGAGCAGTTCTTC.

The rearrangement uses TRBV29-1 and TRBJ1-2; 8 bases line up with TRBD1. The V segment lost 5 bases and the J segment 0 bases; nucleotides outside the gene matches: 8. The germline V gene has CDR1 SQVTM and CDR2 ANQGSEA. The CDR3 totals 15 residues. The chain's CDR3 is CSVRDRLRSNYGYTF. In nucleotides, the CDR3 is TGCAGCGTTAGGGACAGGCTGCGCTCTAACTATGGCTACACCTTC.

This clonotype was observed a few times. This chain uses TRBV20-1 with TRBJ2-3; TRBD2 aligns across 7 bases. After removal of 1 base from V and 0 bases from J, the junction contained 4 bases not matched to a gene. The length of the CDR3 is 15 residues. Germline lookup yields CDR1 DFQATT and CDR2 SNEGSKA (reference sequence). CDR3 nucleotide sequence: TGCAGTGCTAGAGGGCTAGCGGATAGCACAGATACGCAGTATTTT. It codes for CSARGLADSTDTQYF.

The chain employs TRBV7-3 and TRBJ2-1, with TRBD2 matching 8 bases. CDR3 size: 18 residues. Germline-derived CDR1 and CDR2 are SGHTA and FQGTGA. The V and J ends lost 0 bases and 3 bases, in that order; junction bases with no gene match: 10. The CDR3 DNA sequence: TGTGCCAGCAGCTTAACGGGGGCGAGCGGGAGCTTCTACAATGAGCAGTTCTTC. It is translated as CASSLTGASGSFYNEQFF.

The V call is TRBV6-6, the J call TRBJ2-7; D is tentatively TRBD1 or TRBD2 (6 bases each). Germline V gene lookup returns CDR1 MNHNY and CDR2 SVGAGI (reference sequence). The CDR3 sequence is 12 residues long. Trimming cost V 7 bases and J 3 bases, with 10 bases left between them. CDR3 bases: TGTGCCAGCACAAAGGGGGGCTACGAGCAGTACTTC. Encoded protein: CASTKGGYEQYF.

The CDR3 nucleotides are TGTGCCAGCAGCCCCCGGGGAGAGTCTTTTAACTATGGCTACACCTTC. Residues: CASSPRGESFNYGYTF. The gene calls are TRBV9 and TRBJ1-2; no definite D call. The CDR3 covers 16 residues. Per the germline V gene, CDR1 is SGDLS and CDR2 is YYNGEE. V lost 4 bases, J lost 1 base, and 17 bases lay in between.

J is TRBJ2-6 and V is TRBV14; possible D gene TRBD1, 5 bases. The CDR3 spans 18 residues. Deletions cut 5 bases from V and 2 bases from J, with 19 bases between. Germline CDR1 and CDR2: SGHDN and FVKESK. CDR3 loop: CASSERLTGFPGANVLTF. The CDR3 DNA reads TGTGCCAGCAGCGAACGTTTAACAGGATTCCCTGGGGCCAACGTCCTGACTTTC.

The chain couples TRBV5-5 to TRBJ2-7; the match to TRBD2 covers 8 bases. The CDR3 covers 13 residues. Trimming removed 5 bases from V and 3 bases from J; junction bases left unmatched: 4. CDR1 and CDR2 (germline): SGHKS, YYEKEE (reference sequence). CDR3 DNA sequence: TGTGCCAGCAGGACTAGCGCTTACTACGAGCAGTACTTC. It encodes CASRTSAYYEQYF.

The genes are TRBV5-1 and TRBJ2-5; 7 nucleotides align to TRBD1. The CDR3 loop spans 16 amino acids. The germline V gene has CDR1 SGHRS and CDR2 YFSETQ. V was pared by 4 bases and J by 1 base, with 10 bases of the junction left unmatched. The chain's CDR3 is CASSLGQARAQETQYF. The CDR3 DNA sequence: TGCGCCAGCAGCCTCGGACAGGCCCGTGCCCAAGAGACCCAGTACTTC.

The CDR3 reads CASSQDWQSYEQYF. CDR3 DNA: TGCGCCAGCAGCCAAGATTGGCAGTCCTACGAGCAGTACTTC. This chain links TRBV4-1 with TRBJ2-7; no definite D call. V gave up 0 bases and J gave up 1 base, with 7 bases separating them. This CDR3 is built from 14 residues. The germline gives CDR1 MGHRA, CDR2 YSYEKL.

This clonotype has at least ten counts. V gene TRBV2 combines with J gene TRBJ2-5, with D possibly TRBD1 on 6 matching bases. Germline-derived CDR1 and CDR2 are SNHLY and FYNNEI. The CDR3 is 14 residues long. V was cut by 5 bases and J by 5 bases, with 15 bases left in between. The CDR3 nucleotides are TGTGCCAGCAGTACAGGGACGGCTTGGGAGACCCAGTACTTC. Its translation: CASSTGTAWETQYF.

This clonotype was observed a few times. This chain's CDR3 is CSVREANSYEQYF. In DNA, the CDR3 is TGCAGCGTGCGGGAGGCCAACTCCTACGAGCAGTACTTC. The chain recombines TRBV29-1 with TRBJ2-7, with TRBD2 matching 8 bases. V lost 6 bases and J lost 0; bases outside the gene matches: 4. CDR1 SQVTM and CDR2 ANQGSEA come from the germline V gene. The CDR3 spans 13 residues.

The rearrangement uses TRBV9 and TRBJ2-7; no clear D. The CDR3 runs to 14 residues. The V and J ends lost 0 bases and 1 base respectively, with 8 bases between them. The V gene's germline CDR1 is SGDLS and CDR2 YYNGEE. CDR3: CASSVVGGSYEQYF. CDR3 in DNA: TGTGCCAGCAGCGTAGTTGGCGGATCCTACGAGCAGTACTTC.

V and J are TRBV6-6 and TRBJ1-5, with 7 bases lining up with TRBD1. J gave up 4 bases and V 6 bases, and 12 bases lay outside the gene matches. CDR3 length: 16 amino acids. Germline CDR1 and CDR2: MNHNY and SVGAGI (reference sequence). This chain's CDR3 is CASSYALTGLNQPQHF. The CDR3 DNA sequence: TGTGCCAGCAGCTACGCCCTGACAGGGCTGAATCAGCCCCAGCATTTT.

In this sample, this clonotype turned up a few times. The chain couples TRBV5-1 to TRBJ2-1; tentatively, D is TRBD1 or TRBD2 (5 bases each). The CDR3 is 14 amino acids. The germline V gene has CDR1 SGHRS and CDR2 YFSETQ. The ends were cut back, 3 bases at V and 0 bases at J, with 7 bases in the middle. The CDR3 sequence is CASSWGNSYNEQFF. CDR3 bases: TGCGCCAGCAGCTGGGGGAACTCCTACAATGAGCAGTTCTTC.

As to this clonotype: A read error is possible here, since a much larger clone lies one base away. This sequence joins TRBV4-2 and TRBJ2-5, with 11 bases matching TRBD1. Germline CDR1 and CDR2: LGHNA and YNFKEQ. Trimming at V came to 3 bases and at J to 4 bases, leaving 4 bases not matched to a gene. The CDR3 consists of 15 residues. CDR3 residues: CASSQDRGQRETQYF. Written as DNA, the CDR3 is TGTGCCAGCAGCCAGGACAGGGGGCAGCGAGAGACCCAGTACTTC.

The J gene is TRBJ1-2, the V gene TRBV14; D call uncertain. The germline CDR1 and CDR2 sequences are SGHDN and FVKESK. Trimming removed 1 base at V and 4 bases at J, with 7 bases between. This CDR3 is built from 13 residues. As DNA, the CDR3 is TGTGCCAGCAGCCAAGGACGGAGCTATGGCTACACCTTC. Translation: CASSQGRSYGYTF.

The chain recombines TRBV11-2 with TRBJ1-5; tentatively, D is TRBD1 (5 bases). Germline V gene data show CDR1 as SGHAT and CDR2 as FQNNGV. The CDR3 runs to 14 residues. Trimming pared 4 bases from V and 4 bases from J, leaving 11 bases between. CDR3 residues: CASSSQGVNQPQHF. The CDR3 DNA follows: TGTGCCAGCAGCTCTCAGGGTGTAAATCAGCCCCAGCATTTT.

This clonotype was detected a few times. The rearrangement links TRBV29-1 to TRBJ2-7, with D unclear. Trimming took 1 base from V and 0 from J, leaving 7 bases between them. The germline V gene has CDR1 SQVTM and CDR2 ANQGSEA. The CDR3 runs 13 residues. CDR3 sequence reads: CSVEVGISYEQYF. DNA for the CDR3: TGCAGCGTTGAAGTTGGGATCTCCTACGAGCAGTACTTC.

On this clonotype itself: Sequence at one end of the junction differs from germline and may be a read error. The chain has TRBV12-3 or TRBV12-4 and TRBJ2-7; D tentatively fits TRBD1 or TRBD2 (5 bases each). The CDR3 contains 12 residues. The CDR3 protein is CASSWGIYGQYF. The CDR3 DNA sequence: TGTGCCAGCAGTTGGGGGATCTACGGGCAGTACTTC.

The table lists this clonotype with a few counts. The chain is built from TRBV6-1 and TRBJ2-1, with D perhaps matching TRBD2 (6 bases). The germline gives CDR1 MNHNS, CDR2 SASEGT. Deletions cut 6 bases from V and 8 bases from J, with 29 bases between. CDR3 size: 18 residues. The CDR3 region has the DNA TGTGCCAGCAGACTTGGAATCGACGGGAAGCGGGCCCAGGATGAGCAGTTCTTC. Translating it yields CASRLGIDGKRAQDEQFF.

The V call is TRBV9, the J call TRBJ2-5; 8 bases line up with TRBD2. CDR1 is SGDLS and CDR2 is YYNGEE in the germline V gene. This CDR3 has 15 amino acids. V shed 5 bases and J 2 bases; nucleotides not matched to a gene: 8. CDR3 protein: CASSAKGGRQETQYF. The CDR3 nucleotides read TGTGCCAGCAGTGCAAAGGGCGGGAGGCAAGAGACCCAGTACTTC.

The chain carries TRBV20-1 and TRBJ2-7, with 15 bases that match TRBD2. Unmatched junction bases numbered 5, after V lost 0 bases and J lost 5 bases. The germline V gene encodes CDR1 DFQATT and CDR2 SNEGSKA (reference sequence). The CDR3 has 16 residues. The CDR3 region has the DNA TGCAGTGCTAGAGAGGGGACTAGCGGGAGGCCCCACGAGCAGTACTTC. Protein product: CSAREGTSGRPHEQYF.

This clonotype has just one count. CDR3 region: CSATLAGGPEQYF. The CDR3 DNA follows: TGCAGTGCTACTTTAGCGGGAGGGCCTGAGCAGTACTTC. The genes are TRBV20-1 and TRBJ2-7; 11 nucleotides match TRBD2. CDR1 and CDR2 (germline): DFQATT, SNEGSKA (reference sequence). The CDR3 consists of 13 residues. Trimming took 4 bases from V and 7 from J; bases not matched to a gene: 6.

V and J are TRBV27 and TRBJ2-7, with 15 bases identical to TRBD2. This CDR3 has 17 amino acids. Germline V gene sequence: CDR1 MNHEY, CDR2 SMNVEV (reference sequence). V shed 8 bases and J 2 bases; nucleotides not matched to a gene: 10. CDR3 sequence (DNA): TGTGCCAGCGGCCACCGCGGGACTAGCGGGGGGACCTACGAGCAGTACTTC. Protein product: CASGHRGTSGGTYEQYF.

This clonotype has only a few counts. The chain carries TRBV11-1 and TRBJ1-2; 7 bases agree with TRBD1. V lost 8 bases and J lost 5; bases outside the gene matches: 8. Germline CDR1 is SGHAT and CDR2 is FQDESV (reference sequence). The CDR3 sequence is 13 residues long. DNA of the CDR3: TGTGCCAGCGGGCCACAGGGGAGGTATGGCTACACCTTC. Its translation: CASGPQGRYGYTF.